This TCR beta chain was captured by sequencing in a study of blood T cell repertoires in COVID-19. CDR1 SGHTA and CDR2 FQGTGA come from the germline V gene. There are 16 residues in the CDR3. V was trimmed by 5 bases and J by 4 bases, leaving 20 bases between them. TCRdb's table, derived via immunoSEQ multiplex PCR, lists solely in-frame clones and lacks some. Of tens of thousands of clones detected, around 86% appear once; the ten largest clones hold less than 9%. The sequence came from a middle-aged man with active COVID-19. The genes are TRBV7-3 and TRBJ1-1; possibly TRBD1 for D (5 bases). The sequencing input was peripheral blood. The CDR3 DNA reads TGTGCCAGCAGCCCGATCCCAGGAGGGGTGGGCACTGAAGCTTTCTTT. As protein: CASSPIPGGVGTEAFF.